These 17 T cell receptor beta chains came from one sample sequenced in a study of T cell repertoires in cytomegalovirus infection. TCRdb redid the calling of the reads with MiXCR, one entry per CDR3 protein. Here the sample spans some 300,000 distinct CDR3 sequences, roughly a tenth being singletons. Material for sequencing was PBMCs. These receptors all stem from a human donor in good health (CMV status not recorded). Some clones in this sample may be carry-over from other donors' samples.

This clonotype was found a few times. The V call is TRBV10-3, the J call TRBJ2-2; D not resolved. Trimming shortened V by 4 bases and J by 7 bases, and 13 bases separated the two germline ends. The CDR3 extends over 14 amino acids. Per germline, CDR1 ENHRY and CDR2 SYGVKD. CDR3 sequence reads: CAISGSVKSGELFF. The CDR3 nucleotides are TGTGCCATCAGTGGGTCCGTGAAGAGCGGGGAGCTGTTTTTT.

In this sample, this clonotype turned up many times. The chain links TRBV20-1 to TRBJ1-2, with 9 bases lining up with TRBD1. CDR3 length: 14 amino acids. Germline V gives CDR1 DFQATT, CDR2 SNEGSKA (reference sequence). V lost 6 bases and J lost 8; bases outside the gene matches: 13. CDR3 sequence reads: CSATEGQGLWGYTF. For the CDR3, the DNA is TGCAGTGCCACAGAGGGACAGGGATTATGGGGCTACACCTTC.

In its sample, this clonotype was seen many times. The V gene is TRBV7-2, the J gene TRBJ2-1; 7 bases match TRBD2. J gave up 1 base and V 7 bases, and 7 bases lay outside the gene matches. Germline-derived CDR1 and CDR2 are SGHTA and FQGNSA. The CDR3 extends over 15 amino acids. This CDR3 reads CASTTTGGSYNEQFF. CDR3 nucleotide sequence: TGTGCCAGCACCACTACCGGGGGGTCCTACAATGAGCAGTTCTTC.

This clonotype was found many times. The chain recombines TRBV7-9 with TRBJ1-4; 9 bases align to TRBD1. CDR3 length equals 16 residues. The germline gives CDR1 SEHNR, CDR2 FQNEAQ (reference sequence). The junction had 7 bases not matched to a gene; V was cut back by 4 bases and J by 4 bases. CDR3 region: CASSSRDRAYNEKLFF. The CDR3 DNA sequence: TGTGCCAGCAGCTCCCGGGACAGGGCCTATAATGAAAAACTGTTTTTT.

In this sample, this clonotype turned up many times. This rearrangement joins TRBV19 to TRBJ1-1; TRBD1 is a possible D gene (5 bases). Per germline, CDR1 LNHDA and CDR2 SQIVND (reference sequence). The CDR3 is made up of 14 amino acids. The ends were cut back, 4 bases at V and 0 bases at J, with 9 bases in the middle. This chain's CDR3 is CASSTDTVNTEAFF. The CDR3 DNA reads as TGTGCCAGTAGTACGGACACAGTGAACACTGAAGCTTTCTTT.

J is TRBJ2-1 and V is TRBV7-9; possible D gene TRBD1, 5 bases. The CDR3 is 11 residues long. Germline assignment: CDR1 SEHNR and CDR2 FQNEAQ (reference sequence). Trimming shortened V by 2 bases and J by 14 bases, and 10 bases separated the two germline ends. CDR3 in DNA: TGTGCCAGCAGCTTAAAAGGACAAAAGTTCTTC. Its translation: CASSLKGQKFF.

This clonotype was counted many times. The V call is TRBV5-1, the J call TRBJ1-5; D not certain. V dropped 1 base and J dropped 1 base, with 9 bases sitting between them. The CDR3 is made up of 15 amino acids. The germline V gene has CDR1 SGHRS and CDR2 YFSETQ. CDR3 coding DNA: TGCGCCAGCAGCTTGCGTCCAGGCAGCAATCAGCCCCAGCATTTT. This gives the protein CASSLRPGSNQPQHF.

This clonotype was observed many times. The V call is TRBV15, the J call TRBJ2-7, with D perhaps matching TRBD1 (8 bases). Germline assignment: CDR1 LNHNV and CDR2 YYDKDF (reference sequence). The CDR3 is 16 amino acids. Trimming removed 5 bases at V and 3 bases at J, with 20 bases between. This chain's CDR3 is CATSGSDRGGHYEQYF. Written as DNA, the CDR3 is TGTGCCACCAGCGGCTCCGACAGGGGAGGGCACTACGAGCAGTACTTC.

This clonotype was recorded many times. The rearrangement joins TRBV5-6 to TRBJ1-1; TRBD1 is a possible D gene (6 bases). The CDR3 contains 15 residues. The germline V and J ends were trimmed by 2 bases and 1 base, with 12 bases remaining between them. Per germline, CDR1 SGHDT and CDR2 YYEEEE. The chain's CDR3 is CASSFLDRANTEAFF. CDR3 sequence (DNA): TGTGCCAGCAGCTTTCTGGACAGAGCGAACACTGAAGCTTTCTTT.

This clonotype appeared a few times. V usage is TRBV7-3 and J usage is TRBJ1-4, with TRBD1 as a possible D gene (6 bases). The V gene's germline CDR1 is SGHTA and CDR2 FQGTGA. V lost 5 bases to trimming and J lost 8 bases, with 12 bases between them. The CDR3 length is 13 residues. CDR3 DNA: TGTGCCAGCAGCCCCAAAGGGGGGGAAAAACTGTTTTTT. Its protein product is CASSPKGGEKLFF.

This clonotype was picked up many times. The chain carries TRBV7-9 and TRBJ1-1, with no clear D. Trimming pared 5 bases from V and 1 base from J, leaving 14 bases between. Germline CDR1 SEHNR, CDR2 FQNEAQ (reference sequence). The CDR3 runs to 15 residues. CDR3 sequence: CASSPPWAGNTEAFF. The CDR3 DNA sequence: TGTGCCAGCAGCCCCCCCTGGGCGGGGAACACTGAAGCTTTCTTT. The entire variable domain, with the rest obtained from reference TRBV7-9 and TRBJ1-1, is as follows: DTGVSQNPRHKITKRGQNVTFRCDPISEHNRLYWYRQTLGQGPEFLTYFQNEAQLEKSRLLSDRFSAERPKGSFSTLEIQRTEQGDSAMYLCASSPPWAGNTEAFFGQGTRLTVV.

In this sample, this clonotype turned up a few times. The chain is built from TRBV28 and TRBJ1-1; TRBD1 matches 7 bases. This CDR3 is 16 amino acids long. CDR1 is MDHEN, CDR2 SYDVKM, per germline. With 7 bases clipped from V and 5 bases from J, the junction kept 16 bases outside the gene matches. CDR3 sequence (DNA): TGTGCCAGCACCCTCGGGGGCGCAGGGGGTGGGACTGAAGCTTTCTTT. Translating it yields CASTLGGAGGGTEAFF.

This clonotype was seen many times. The chain couples TRBV7-9 to TRBJ2-7, with D possibly being TRBD2 (6 bases). Trimming left V 2 bases short and J 6 bases short, with 8 bases between. Germline values: CDR1 SEHNR, CDR2 FQNEAQ (reference sequence). The CDR3 has 12 amino acids. CDR3 DNA: TGTGCCAGCAGCTTAACTAGCCGCGAGCAGTACGTC. It translates to CASSLTSREQYV.

This clonotype was seen ten or more times. In DNA, the CDR3 is TGTGCCAGCAGGGAGACAGGGATCGATGAAAAACTGTTTTTT. Amino acid sequence: CASRETGIDEKLFF. The chain is built from TRBV2 and TRBJ1-4; 7 positions agree with TRBD1. The J segment lost 6 bases and the V segment lost 6 bases, leaving 7 bases of the junction unmatched. The germline V gene has CDR1 SNHLY and CDR2 FYNNEI. This CDR3 is built from 14 residues.

This clonotype showed up many times. V usage is TRBV6-2 or TRBV6-3 and J usage is TRBJ2-7; 14 positions match TRBD2. The CDR3 covers 14 residues. Germline V gene lookup returns CDR1 MNHEY and CDR2 SVGEGT. V lost 6 bases, J lost 3 bases, and 1 base stayed unmatched. The CDR3, as DNA: TGTGCCAGCAGGGGACTAGCGGGAGTCTACGAGCAGTACGTC. Translation gives CASRGLAGVYEQYV.

The DNA for the CDR3 is TGTGCCAGCCTCCGACTAGCGGGGGGGCTCGGCACCGGGGAGCTGTTTTTT. Translation gives CASLRLAGGLGTGELFF. The V gene is TRBV2, the J gene TRBJ2-2; 14 nucleotides match TRBD2. The trim removed 8 bases at V and 4 bases at J, leaving 9 bases unmatched. Germline values: CDR1 SNHLY, CDR2 FYNNEI. The CDR3 runs to 17 residues.

This clonotype was counted many times. The chain recombines TRBV14 with TRBJ2-7, with TRBD1 as a possible D gene (6 bases). Looked up from germline, CDR1 is SGHDN and CDR2 is FVKESK. The CDR3 runs to 15 residues. V was trimmed by 0 bases and J by 3 bases, leaving 12 bases between them. The DNA for the CDR3 is TGTGCCAGCAGCCAAGAATCGGGGACACTCTACGAGCAGTACTTC. This encodes CASSQESGTLYEQYF.